This T cell receptor (beta chain) was sequenced during a study of blood T cells in healthy people across ages. Comment on this clonotype: The antigen remains undetermined.

Overall study results and limits: Fewer expanded clones and more diversity marked long-lived versus aged donors. TCR beta diversity tracked closely with naive T cell percentage.

Each of the donors had around 10 milliliters of peripheral blood drawn into EDTA-treated Vacutainer tubes. A second PCR, run for about 7 to 11 cycles, used a sample-barcoded 5' primer plus a J-beta primer mix. MiXCR, applied by TCRdb to the 5' RACE reads, yields one record per CDR3 protein. The sample records about 1 million distinct CDR3 sequences, under 45% being singletons. With V trimmed by 2 bases and J by 1 base, 7 bases remained unmatched. CDR1 and CDR2 from the germline V gene are SQVTM and ANQGSEA. The CDR3 length is 16 residues. The TCR originated in a woman in her sixties or seventies in good health. The rearrangement uses TRBV29-1 and TRBJ2-4; TRBD1 aligns across 8 bases. Sequenced material: blood. CDR3 amino acids: CSVEWVQGAAKNIQYF. Here the CDR3 DNA reads TGCAGCGTTGAATGGGTCCAGGGGGCGGCCAAAAACATTCAGTACTTC.